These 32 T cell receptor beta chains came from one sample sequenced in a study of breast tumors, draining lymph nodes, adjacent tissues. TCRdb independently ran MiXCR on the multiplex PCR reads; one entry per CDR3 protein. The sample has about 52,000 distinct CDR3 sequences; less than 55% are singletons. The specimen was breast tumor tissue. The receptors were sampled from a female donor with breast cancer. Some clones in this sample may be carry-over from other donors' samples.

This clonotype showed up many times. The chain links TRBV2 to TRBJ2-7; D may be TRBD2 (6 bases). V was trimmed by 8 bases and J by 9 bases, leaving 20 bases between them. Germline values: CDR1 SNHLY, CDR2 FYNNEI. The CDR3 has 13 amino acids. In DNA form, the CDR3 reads TGTGCCAGCGCCTCGGGGCGGGAACTTGGGCAGTACTTC. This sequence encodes CASASGRELGQYF.

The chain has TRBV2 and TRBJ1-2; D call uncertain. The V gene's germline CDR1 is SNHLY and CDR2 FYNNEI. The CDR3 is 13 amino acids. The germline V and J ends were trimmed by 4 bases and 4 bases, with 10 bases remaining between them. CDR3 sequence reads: CASSAPGAYGYTF. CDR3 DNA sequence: TGTGCCAGCAGTGCCCCGGGAGCCTATGGCTACACCTTC.

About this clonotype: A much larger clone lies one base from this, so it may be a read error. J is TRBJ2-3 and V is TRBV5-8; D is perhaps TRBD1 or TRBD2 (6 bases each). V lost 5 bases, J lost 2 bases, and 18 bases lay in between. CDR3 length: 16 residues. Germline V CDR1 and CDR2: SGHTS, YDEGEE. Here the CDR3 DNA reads TGTGCCAGCAGACTACGAGGACCGGGGGCCACAGATACGCAGTATTTT. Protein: CASRLRGPGATDTQYF.

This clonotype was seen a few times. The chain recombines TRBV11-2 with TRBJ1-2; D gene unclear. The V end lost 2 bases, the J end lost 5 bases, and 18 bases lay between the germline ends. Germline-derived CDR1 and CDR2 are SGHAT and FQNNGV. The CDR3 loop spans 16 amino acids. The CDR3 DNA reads TGTGCCAGCAGCTTACATGACGGCGGGTTATGGTATGGCTACACCTTC. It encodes CASSLHDGGLWYGYTF.

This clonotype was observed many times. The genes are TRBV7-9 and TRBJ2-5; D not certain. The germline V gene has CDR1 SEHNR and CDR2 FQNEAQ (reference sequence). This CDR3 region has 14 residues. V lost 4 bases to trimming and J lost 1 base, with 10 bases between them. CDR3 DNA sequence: TGTGCCAGCAGCTCCCTGGGGTTCCAAGAGACCCAGTACTTC. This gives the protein CASSSLGFQETQYF.

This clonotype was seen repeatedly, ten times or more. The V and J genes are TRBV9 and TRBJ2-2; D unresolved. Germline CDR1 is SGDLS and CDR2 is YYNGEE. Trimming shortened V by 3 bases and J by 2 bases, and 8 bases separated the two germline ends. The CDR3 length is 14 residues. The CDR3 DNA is TGTGCCAGCAGCGCATCCGGAAACACCGGGGAGCTGTTTTTT. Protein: CASSASGNTGELFF.

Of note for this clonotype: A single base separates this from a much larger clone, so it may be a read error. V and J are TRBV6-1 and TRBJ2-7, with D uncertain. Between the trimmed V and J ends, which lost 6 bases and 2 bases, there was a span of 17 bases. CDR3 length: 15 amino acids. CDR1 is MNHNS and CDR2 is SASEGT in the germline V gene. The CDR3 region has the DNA TGTGCCAGCAGGCCCGAGGCGAGCCTCGCCTACGAGCAGTACTTC. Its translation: CASRPEASLAYEQYF.

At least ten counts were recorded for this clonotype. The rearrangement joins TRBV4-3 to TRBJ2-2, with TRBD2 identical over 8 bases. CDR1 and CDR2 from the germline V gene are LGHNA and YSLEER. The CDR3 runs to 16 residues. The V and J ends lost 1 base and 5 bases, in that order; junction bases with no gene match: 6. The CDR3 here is CASSQAGAGVTGELFF. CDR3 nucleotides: TGCGCCAGCAGCCAAGCGGGAGCGGGAGTTACCGGGGAGCTGTTTTTT.

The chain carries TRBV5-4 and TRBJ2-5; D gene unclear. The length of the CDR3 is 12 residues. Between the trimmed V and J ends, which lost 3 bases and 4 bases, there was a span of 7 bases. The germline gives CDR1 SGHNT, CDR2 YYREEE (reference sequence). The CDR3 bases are TGTGCCAGCAGCTCGTCCGCAGAGACCCAGTACTTC. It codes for CASSSSAETQYF.

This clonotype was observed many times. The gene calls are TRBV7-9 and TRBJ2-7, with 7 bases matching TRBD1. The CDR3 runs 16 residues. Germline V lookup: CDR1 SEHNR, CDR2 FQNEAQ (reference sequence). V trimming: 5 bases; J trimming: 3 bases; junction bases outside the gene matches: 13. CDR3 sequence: CASSVFPTGSNYEQYF. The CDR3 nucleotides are TGTGCCAGCAGCGTTTTTCCGACAGGGTCGAACTACGAGCAGTACTTC.

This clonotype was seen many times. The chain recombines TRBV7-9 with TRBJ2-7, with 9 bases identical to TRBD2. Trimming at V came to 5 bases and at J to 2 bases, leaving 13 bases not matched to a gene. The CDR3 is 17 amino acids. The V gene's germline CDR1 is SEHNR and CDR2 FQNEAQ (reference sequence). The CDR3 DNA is TGTGCCAGCAGCAAAACCCCGGGACTAGCCAACACCTACGAGCAGTACTTC. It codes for CASSKTPGLANTYEQYF.

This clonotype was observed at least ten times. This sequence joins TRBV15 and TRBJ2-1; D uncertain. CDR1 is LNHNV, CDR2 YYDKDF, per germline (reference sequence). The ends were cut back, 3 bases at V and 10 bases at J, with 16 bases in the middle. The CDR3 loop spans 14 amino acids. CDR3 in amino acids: CATSRDREAREQFF. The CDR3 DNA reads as TGTGCCACCAGCAGGGACCGAGAAGCAAGAGAGCAGTTCTTC. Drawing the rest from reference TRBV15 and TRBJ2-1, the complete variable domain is DAMVIQNPRYQVTQFGKPVTLSCSQTLNHNVMYWYQQKSSQAPKLLFHYYDKDFNNEADTPDNFQSRRPNTSFCFLDIRSPGLGDTAMYLCATSRDREAREQFFGPGTRLTVL.

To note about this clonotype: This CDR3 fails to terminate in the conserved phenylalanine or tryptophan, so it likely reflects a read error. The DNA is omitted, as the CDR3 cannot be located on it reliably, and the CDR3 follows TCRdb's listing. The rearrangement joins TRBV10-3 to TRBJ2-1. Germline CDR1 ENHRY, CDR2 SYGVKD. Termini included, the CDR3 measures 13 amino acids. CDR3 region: CAIRATGYNEQTL.

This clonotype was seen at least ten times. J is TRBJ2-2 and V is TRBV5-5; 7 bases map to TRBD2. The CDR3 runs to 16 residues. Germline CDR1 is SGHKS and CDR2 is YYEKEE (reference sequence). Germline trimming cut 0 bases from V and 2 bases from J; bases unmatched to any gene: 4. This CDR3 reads CASSLGGGGNTGELFF. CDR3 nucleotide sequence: TGTGCCAGCAGCTTGGGGGGGGGAGGCAACACCGGGGAGCTGTTTTTT.

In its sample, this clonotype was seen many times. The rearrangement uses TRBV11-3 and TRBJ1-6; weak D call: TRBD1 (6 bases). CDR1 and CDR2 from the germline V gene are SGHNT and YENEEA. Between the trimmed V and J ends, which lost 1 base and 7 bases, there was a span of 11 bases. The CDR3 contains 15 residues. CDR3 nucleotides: TGTGCCAGCAGCTTAGGGCGCAGGGGCAATTCACCCCTCCACTTT. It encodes CASSLGRRGNSPLHF.

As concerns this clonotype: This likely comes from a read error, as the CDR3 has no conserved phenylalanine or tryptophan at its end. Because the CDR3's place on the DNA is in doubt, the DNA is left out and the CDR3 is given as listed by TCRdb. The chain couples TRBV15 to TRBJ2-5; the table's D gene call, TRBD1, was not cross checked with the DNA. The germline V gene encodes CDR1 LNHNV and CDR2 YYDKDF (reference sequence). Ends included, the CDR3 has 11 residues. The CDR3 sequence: CATSTRGQSYN.

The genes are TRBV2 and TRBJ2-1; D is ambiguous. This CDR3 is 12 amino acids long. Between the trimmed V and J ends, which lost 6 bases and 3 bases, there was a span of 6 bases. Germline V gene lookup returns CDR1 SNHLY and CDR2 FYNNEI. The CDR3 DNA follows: TGTGCCAGCAGAGACAACTACAATGAGCAGTTCTTC. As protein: CASRDNYNEQFF.

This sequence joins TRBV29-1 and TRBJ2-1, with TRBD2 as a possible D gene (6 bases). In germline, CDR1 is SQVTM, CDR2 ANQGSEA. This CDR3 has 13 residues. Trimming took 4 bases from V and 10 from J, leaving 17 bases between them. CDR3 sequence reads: CSVGGGRSAEQFF. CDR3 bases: TGCAGCGTTGGGGGTGGGAGGAGTGCAGAGCAGTTCTTC.

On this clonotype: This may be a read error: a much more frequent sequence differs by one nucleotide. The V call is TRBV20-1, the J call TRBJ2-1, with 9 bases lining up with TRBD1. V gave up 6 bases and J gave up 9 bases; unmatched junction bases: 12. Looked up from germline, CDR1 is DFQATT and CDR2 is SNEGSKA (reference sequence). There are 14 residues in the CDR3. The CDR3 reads CSAPNRGRIAEQFF. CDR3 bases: TGCAGTGCGCCGAACAGGGGGCGCATCGCTGAGCAGTTCTTC.

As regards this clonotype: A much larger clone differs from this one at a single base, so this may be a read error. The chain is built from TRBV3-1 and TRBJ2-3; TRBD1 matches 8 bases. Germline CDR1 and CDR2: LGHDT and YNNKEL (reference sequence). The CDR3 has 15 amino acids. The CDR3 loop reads CASSSGQGYTDTRYF. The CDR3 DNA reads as TGTGCCAGCAGCTCTGGACAGGGTTACACAGATACGCGGTATTTT.

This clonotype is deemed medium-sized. CDR3 bases: TGCAGTGCTACCGGACTAGCGGGAGGGCCGTCGCCCTACGAGCAGTACTTC. Encoded protein: CSATGLAGGPSPYEQYF. The J gene is TRBJ2-7, the V gene TRBV20-1; 15 bases map to TRBD2. In germline, CDR1 is DFQATT, CDR2 SNEGSKA (reference sequence). CDR3 length equals 17 residues. V lost 4 bases and J lost 2; bases outside the gene matches: 9.

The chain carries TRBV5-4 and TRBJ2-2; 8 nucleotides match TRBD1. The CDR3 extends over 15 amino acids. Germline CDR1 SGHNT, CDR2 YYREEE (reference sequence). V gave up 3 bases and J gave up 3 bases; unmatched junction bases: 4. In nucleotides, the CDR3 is TGTGCCAGCAGCTCCGGGACAGGTTACACCGGGGAGCTGTTTTTT. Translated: CASSSGTGYTGELFF.

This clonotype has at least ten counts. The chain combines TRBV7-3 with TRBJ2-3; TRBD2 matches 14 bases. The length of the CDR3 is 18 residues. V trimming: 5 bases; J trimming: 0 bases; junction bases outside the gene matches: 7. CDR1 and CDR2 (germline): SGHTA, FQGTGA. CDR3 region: CASSLRLAGGTSTDTQYF. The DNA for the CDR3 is TGTGCCAGCAGCCTCAGACTAGCGGGAGGGACTAGCACAGATACGCAGTATTTT. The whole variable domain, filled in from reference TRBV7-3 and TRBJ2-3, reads GAGVSQTPSNKVTEKGKYVELRCDPISGHTALYWYRQSLGQGPEFLIYFQGTGAADDSGLPNDRFFAVRPEGSVSTLKIQRTERGDSAVYLCASSLRLAGGTSTDTQYFGPGTRLTVL.

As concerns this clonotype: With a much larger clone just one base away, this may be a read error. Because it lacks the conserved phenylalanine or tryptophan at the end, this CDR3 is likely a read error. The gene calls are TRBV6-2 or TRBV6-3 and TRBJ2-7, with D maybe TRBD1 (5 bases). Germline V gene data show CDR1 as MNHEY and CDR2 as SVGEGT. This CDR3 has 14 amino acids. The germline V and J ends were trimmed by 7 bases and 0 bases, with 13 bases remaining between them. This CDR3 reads CASTRQGPSYEQYS. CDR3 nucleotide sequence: TGTGCCAGCACCCGCCAGGGTCCCTCCTACGAGCAGTACTCC.

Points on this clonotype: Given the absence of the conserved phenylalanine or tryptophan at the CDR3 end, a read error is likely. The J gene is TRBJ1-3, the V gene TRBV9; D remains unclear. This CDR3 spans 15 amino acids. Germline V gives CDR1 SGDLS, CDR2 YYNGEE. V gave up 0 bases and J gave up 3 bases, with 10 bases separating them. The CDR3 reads CASSVDSLVGNTIYL. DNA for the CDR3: TGTGCCAGCAGCGTAGATAGTCTCGTTGGAAACACCATATATCTT.

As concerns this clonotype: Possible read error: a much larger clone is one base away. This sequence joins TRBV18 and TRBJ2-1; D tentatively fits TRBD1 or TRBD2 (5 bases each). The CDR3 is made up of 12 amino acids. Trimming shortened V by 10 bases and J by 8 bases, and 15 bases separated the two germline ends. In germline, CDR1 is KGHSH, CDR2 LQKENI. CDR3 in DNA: TGTGCCACGTACCAGGGTAGCGATGAGCAGTTCTTC. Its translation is CATYQGSDEQFF.

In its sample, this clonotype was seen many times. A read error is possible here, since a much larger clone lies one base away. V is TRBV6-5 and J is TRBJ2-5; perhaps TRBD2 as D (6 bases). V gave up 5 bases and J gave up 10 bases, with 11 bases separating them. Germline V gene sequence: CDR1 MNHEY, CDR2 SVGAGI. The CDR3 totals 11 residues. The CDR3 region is CASSHGGFQYF. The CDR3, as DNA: TGTGCCAGCAGTCACGGGGGATTCCAGTACTTC.

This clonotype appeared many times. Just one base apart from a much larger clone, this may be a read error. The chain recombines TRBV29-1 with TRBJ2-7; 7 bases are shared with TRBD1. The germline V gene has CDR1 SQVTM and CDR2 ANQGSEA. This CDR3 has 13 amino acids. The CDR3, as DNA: TGCGGCGTTGATGTGACAGGGACCTACGAGCAGTACTTC. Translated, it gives CGVDVTGTYEQYF.

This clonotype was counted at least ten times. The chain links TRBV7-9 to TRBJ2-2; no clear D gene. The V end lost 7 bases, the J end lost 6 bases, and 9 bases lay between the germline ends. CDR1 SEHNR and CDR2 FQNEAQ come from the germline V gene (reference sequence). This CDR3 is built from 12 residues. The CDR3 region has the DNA TGTGCCAGCATAACTTGGTCCGGGGAGCTGTTTTTT. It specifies CASITWSGELFF.

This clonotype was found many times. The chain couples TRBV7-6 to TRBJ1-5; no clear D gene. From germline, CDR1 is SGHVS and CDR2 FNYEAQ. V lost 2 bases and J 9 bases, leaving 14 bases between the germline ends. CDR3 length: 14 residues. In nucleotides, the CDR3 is TGTGCCAGCAGCTTAAGTAGCGGGAGTGGGCCCCAGCATTTT. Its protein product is CASSLSSGSGPQHF.

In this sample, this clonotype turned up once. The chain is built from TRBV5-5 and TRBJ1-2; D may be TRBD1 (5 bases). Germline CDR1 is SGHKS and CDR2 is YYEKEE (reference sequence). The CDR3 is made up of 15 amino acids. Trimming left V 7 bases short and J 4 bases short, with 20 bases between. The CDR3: CASSILAGRGYGYTF. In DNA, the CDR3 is TGTGCCAGCTCCATTCTTGCGGGACGGGGCTATGGCTACACCTTC.

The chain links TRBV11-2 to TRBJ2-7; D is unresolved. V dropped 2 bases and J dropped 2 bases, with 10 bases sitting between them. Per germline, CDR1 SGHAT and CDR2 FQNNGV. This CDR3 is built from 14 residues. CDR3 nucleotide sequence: TGTGCCAGCAGCTTACTTCAGATCACCTACGAGCAGTACTTC. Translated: CASSLLQITYEQYF.